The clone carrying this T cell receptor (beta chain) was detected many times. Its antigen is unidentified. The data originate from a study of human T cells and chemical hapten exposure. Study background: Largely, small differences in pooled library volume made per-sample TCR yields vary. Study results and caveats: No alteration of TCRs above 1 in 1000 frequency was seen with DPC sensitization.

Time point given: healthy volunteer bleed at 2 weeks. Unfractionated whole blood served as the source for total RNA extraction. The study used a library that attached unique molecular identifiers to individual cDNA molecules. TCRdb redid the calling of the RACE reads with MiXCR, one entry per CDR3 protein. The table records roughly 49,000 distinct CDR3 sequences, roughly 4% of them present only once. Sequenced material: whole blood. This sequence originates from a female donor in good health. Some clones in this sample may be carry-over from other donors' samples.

The CDR3 spells CASSYPGLAGGDEQFF. CDR3 nucleotides: TGTGCCAGCAGTTACCCTGGACTAGCGGGGGGGGATGAGCAGTTCTTC. J is TRBJ2-1 and V is TRBV6-2 or TRBV6-3; 15 bases are shared with TRBD2. The V segment lost 2 bases and the J segment 8 bases; nucleotides outside the gene matches: 4. The germline gives CDR1 MNHEY, CDR2 SVGEGT. The CDR3 is 16 amino acids.